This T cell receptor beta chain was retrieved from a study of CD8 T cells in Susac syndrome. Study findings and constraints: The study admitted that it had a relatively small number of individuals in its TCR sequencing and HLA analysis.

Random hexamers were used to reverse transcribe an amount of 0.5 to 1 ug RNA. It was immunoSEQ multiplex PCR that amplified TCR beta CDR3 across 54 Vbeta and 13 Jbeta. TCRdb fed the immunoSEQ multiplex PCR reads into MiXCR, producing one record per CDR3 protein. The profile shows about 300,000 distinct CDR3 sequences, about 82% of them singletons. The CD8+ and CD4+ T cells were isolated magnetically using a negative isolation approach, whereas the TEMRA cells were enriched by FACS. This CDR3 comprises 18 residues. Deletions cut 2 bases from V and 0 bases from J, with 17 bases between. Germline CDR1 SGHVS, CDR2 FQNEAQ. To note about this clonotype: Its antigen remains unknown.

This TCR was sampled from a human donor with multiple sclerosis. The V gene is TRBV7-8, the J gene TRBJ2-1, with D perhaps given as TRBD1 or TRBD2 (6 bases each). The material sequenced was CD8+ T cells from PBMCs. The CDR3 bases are TGTGCCAGCAGCTTAATACAGGGAATGGGAGGCTCCTACAATGAGCAGTTCTTC. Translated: CASSLIQGMGGSYNEQFF.